This is a list of T cell receptor beta chains from one sample in a study of beta chain features in type 1 diabetes. The data were produced by immunoSEQ multiplex PCR, yet TCRdb's version contains in-frame clones alone and is incomplete. The table records hundreds of thousands of clones, about 15% of them present only once. Sequenced sample: naive CD4+ T cells from blood. These receptors came from a man in his late teens or twenties with type 1 diabetes. Each CDR3 is given without its conserved first and last residue.

J gene,V gene,CDR3 protein
TRBJ1-1,TRBV18,ASSPPGQGNTEAF
TRBJ2-7,TRBV5-6,ASSRGQGAYEQY
TRBJ2-5,TRBV25-1,ASHGTGQETQY
TRBJ1-5,TRBV19,ASSIGWGQSNQPQH
TRBJ1-2,TRBV30,AWSVGGYGYT
TRBJ1-3,TRBV7-2,ASAGTGGNTIY
TRBJ2-1,TRBV9,ASSGRDRNYNEQF
TRBJ2-5,TRBV27,ASSLRGLYQETQY
TRBJ2-2,TRBV5-5,ASSLFPTGQTGELF
TRBJ1-1,TRBV6-5,ASTDSPMNTEAF
TRBJ1-5,TRBV4-2,ASSQDSDQPQH
TRBJ1-1,TRBV5-1,ASSLSDTEAF
TRBJ2-3,TRBV2,ASKQGAADTQY
TRBJ2-6,TRBV13,ASSLIRAGANVLT
TRBJ2-7,TRBV28,ASTRAGDTSYEQY
TRBJ2-7,TRBV5-1,ASSLNGGAFNEQY
TRBJ2-6,TRBV15,ATSRSGSGANVLT
TRBJ2-7,TRBV28,ASTAGLDYEQY
TRBJ1-1,TRBV4-3,ASSPTTGNTEAF
TRBJ1-2,TRBV19,ASSTRDRNYGYT
TRBJ1-2,TRBV19,ASTTGANYGYT
TRBJ2-2,TRBV2,ASRVRTSGNTGELF
TRBJ1-1,TRBV25-1,ASSLYTEAF
TRBJ2-5,TRBV10-2,ASTSVVQETQY
TRBJ1-5,TRBV30,AWSPQGDQPQH
TRBJ2-5,TRBV9,ASSVGPGETQY
TRBJ1-2,TRBV5-6,ASSFDKQGRYGYT
TRBJ2-3,TRBV4-1,ASSQGVIKRGGVDTQY
TRBJ2-7,TRBV5-1,ASTSGRAPYEQY
TRBJ2-7,TRBV28,ASSYTGLLYEQY
TRBJ2-3,TRBV4-3,ASSQGALDTQY
TRBJ1-2,TRBV29-1,SVGSGHKSDGYT
TRBJ1-4,TRBV5-1,ASSLDGGLEEKLF
TRBJ1-6,TRBV5-4,ASSLQGAGSPLH
TRBJ2-2,TRBV5-4,ASSLVTSGTGELF
TRBJ2-1,TRBV9,ASSVRPLAGNEQF
TRBJ2-3,TRBV15,ATSRSTSGITDTQY
TRBJ1-3,TRBV30,AWNPGQGSGNTIY
TRBJ2-3,TRBV29-1,SITRGGLTDTQY
TRBJ2-5,TRBV5-1,ASSTSGREETQY
TRBJ2-7,TRBV7-2,ASSRSRGNSYEQY